The next 21 T cell receptor beta chains were all read from a single sample in a study of early T cells in non-severe SARS-CoV-2 infection. TCRdb reprocessed the 5' RACE reads via MiXCR and lists one record per CDR3 protein. The table has 90,000 to 120,000 distinct CDR3 sequences, 8.5% to 14% seen once. Source material: whole blood. The receptors shown here come from an adult who was a healthcare worker with PCR-confirmed SARS-CoV-2 infection or an uninfected control (not recorded which).

As for this clonotype: Germline and junction disagree at one end, which may indicate a read error. The J gene is TRBJ2-4, the V gene TRBV12-3 or TRBV12-4; 10 bases are a match to TRBD1. This CDR3 spans 12 amino acids. The CDR3 reads CASRSPGTGVSF. The CDR3 DNA reads TGTGCCAGCAGAAGCCCCGGGACAGGGGTTAGTTTC.

This clonotype has at least ten counts. The gene calls are TRBV5-4 and TRBJ2-1, with D maybe TRBD2 (7 bases). Looked up from germline, CDR1 is SGHNT and CDR2 is YYREEE (reference sequence). Between the trimmed V and J ends, which lost 2 bases and 5 bases, there was a span of 14 bases. The CDR3 sequence is 15 residues long. The DNA of the CDR3 is TGTGCCAGCAGCTTTGGAAGGGGGGGGGACAATGAGCAGTTCTTC. Translating it yields CASSFGRGGDNEQFF.

The J gene is TRBJ1-2, the V gene TRBV18; D is undetermined. CDR1 KGHSH and CDR2 LQKENI come from the germline V gene. Trimming removed 2 bases from V and 2 bases from J, with 6 bases in between. This CDR3 has 13 amino acids. The CDR3 region is CASSPGENYGYTF. Here the CDR3 DNA reads TGTGCCAGCTCACCAGGGGAAAACTATGGCTACACCTTC.

The gene calls are TRBV28 and TRBJ2-7; a weak D match, TRBD1 (5 bases). Germline CDR1 MDHEN, CDR2 SYDVKM. The CDR3 is 12 residues long. Trimming cost V 6 bases and J 2 bases, with 8 bases left between them. The CDR3 DNA reads TGTGCCAGCAGACAGGAAGCCTACGAGCAGTACTTC. It is translated as CASRQEAYEQYF.

This clonotype was detected only a few times. V is TRBV13 and J is TRBJ2-6; D unresolved. CDR3 length: 17 amino acids. Trimming stripped 2 bases from V and 3 bases from J, with 14 bases between. CDR1 PRHDT and CDR2 FYEKMQ come from the germline V gene (reference sequence). CDR3 DNA sequence: TGTGCCAGCAGCTTAAGCGTACGGTCGTATGGGGCCAACGTCCTGACTTTC. It encodes CASSLSVRSYGANVLTF.

The chain has TRBV3-1 and TRBJ2-1; TRBD2 matches at 9 bases. The CDR3 has 16 amino acids. CDR1 and CDR2 from the germline V gene are LGHDT and YNNKEL (reference sequence). V gave up 1 base and J gave up 5 bases; unmatched junction bases: 6. The CDR3 reads CASSQVTSGFNNEQFF. CDR3 sequence (DNA): TGTGCCAGCAGCCAAGTTACTAGCGGGTTCAACAATGAGCAGTTCTTC.

This clonotype was picked up one time. This chain joins TRBV28 and TRBJ2-7; no reliable D call. Germline V CDR1 and CDR2: MDHEN, SYDVKM. Trimming took off 1 base at V and 4 bases at J, with 8 bases between the two ends. This CDR3 is 13 amino acids long. The DNA of the CDR3 is TGTGCCAGCAGTTTATTAACAGAGTACGAGCAGTACTTC. As protein: CASSLLTEYEQYF.

This clonotype has only a few counts. V gene TRBV20-1 combines with J gene TRBJ1-6; D ambiguous. The CDR3 has 15 residues. CDR1 and CDR2 (germline): DFQATT, SNEGSKA (reference sequence). Trimming stripped 3 bases from V and 1 base from J, with 10 bases between. CDR3 bases: TGCAGTGCTAGTCGTGAGGAGTCCTATAATTCACCCCTCCACTTT. Translating gives CSASREESYNSPLHF.

This clonotype was detected many times. J is TRBJ1-1 and V is TRBV4-1; 7 bases map to TRBD1. Trimming cost V 1 base and J 3 bases; bases outside gene matches: 8. Looked up from germline, CDR1 is MGHRA and CDR2 is YSYEKL. The CDR3 is 16 residues long. The CDR3 reads CASSQALRGGYTEAFF. For the CDR3, the DNA is TGCGCCAGCAGCCAAGCGCTTAGAGGGGGCTACACTGAAGCTTTCTTT.

The genes are TRBV3-1 and TRBJ2-3; D perhaps matches TRBD1 (6 bases). Germline assignment: CDR1 LGHDT and CDR2 YNNKEL (reference sequence). Deletions cut 0 bases from V and 2 bases from J, with 12 bases between. This CDR3 contains 16 residues. The CDR3 loop reads CASSQDYRENTDTQYF. The CDR3 bases are TGTGCCAGCAGCCAAGATTACAGGGAGAACACAGATACGCAGTATTTT.

This clonotype was seen a few times. The rearrangement links TRBV13 to TRBJ2-5, with 8 bases lining up with TRBD1. This CDR3 has 16 amino acids. Unmatched junction bases numbered 10, after V lost 5 bases and J lost 2 bases. The germline V gene encodes CDR1 PRHDT and CDR2 FYEKMQ (reference sequence). The CDR3 here is CASSLRTGRMQETQYF. The CDR3 DNA reads as TGTGCCAGCAGCCTAAGGACAGGGCGTATGCAAGAGACCCAGTACTTC.

The gene calls are TRBV7-2 and TRBJ2-1; 10 nucleotides line up with TRBD2. The CDR3 extends over 14 amino acids. Trimming took 3 bases from V and 7 from J; bases not matched to a gene: 3. The germline V gene has CDR1 SGHTA and CDR2 FQGNSA. The chain's CDR3 is CASSLGLATNEQFF. The CDR3 DNA reads as TGTGCCAGCAGCTTGGGACTAGCGACAAATGAGCAGTTCTTC.

This clonotype was counted between two and nine times. The J gene is TRBJ2-3, the V gene TRBV7-2; the D is unclear. Per germline, CDR1 SGHTA and CDR2 FQGNSA. CDR3 size: 15 residues. The germline V and J ends were trimmed by 8 bases and 0 bases, with 15 bases remaining between them. The CDR3 DNA sequence: TGTGCCAGCCTTTTTCAGGCCCTTAGCACAGATACGCAGTATTTT. This translates into CASLFQALSTDTQYF.

This clonotype occurred a few times. This chain connects TRBV30 to TRBJ1-1; 11 bases agree with TRBD1. This CDR3 is 13 amino acids long. CDR1 is GTSNPN and CDR2 is SVGIG in the germline V gene (reference sequence). Losses at the gene ends were 6 bases for V and 5 bases for J; bases not matched to a gene: 5. CDR3: CACAGTGGTEAFF. The CDR3 region has the DNA TGTGCCTGCGCCGGGACAGGGGGAACTGAAGCTTTCTTT.

This clonotype was detected a few times. The CDR3 coding sequence is TGTGCCAGCAGAGACACCGGGAATGAGAGGGCTTTCTTT. It codes for CASRDTGNERAFF. The rearrangement links TRBV28 to TRBJ1-1; D is unclear. The ends were cut back, 6 bases at V and 11 bases at J, with 19 bases in the middle. The length of the CDR3 is 13 residues. Germline V gives CDR1 MDHEN, CDR2 SYDVKM.

This clonotype was seen repeatedly, ten times or more. The V call is TRBV18, the J call TRBJ2-7; D might be TRBD1 (6 bases). The CDR3 runs to 14 residues. V was cut by 6 bases and J by 1 base, with 13 bases left in between. CDR1 KGHSH and CDR2 LQKENI come from the germline V gene. This CDR3 is CASSPGTLSYEQYF. The DNA for the CDR3 is TGTGCCAGCTCCCCCGGGACACTATCCTACGAGCAGTACTTC.

The chain combines TRBV29-1 with TRBJ2-3, with TRBD1 matching over 8 bases. This CDR3 contains 15 residues. V shed 8 bases, J shed 2 bases, and the junction held 12 bases outside the gene matches. Germline V gene lookup returns CDR1 SQVTM and CDR2 ANQGSEA. As DNA, the CDR3 is TGCAGCCTGAACGGCAGGGGGCAGTTCACAGATACGCAGTATTTT. It codes for CSLNGRGQFTDTQYF.

The chain joins TRBV5-1 to TRBJ2-3; D may be TRBD2 (5 bases). CDR3 length equals 15 residues. The V gene's germline CDR1 is SGHRS and CDR2 YFSETQ. The V and J ends lost 1 base and 5 bases respectively, with 14 bases between them. CDR3 sequence: CASSLRGYYEDTQYF. CDR3 nucleotide sequence: TGCGCCAGCAGCTTGCGGGGATATTACGAAGATACGCAGTATTTT.

This clonotype was recorded a few times. The chain has TRBV30 and TRBJ2-7; 11 positions match TRBD1. The CDR3 has 16 amino acids. Germline loops: CDR1 GTSNPN, CDR2 SVGIG (reference sequence). The J segment lost 6 bases and the V segment lost 3 bases, leaving 13 bases of the junction unmatched. CDR3 sequence: CAWRGETWDRGFEQYF. For the CDR3, the DNA is TGTGCCTGGAGGGGAGAAACTTGGGACAGGGGGTTCGAGCAGTACTTC.

This clonotype was counted a few times. The chain recombines TRBV7-2 with TRBJ2-2; D not certain. The ends were cut back, 5 bases at V and 7 bases at J, with 8 bases in the middle. From germline, CDR1 is SGHTA and CDR2 FQGNSA. The CDR3 consists of 12 residues. DNA for the CDR3: TGTGCCAGCAGCCTCGTTCTCGGGGAGCTGTTTTTT. Translated: CASSLVLGELFF. The full variable domain, in which reference TRBV7-2 and TRBJ2-2 provide the parts outside the CDR3, is GAGVSQSPSNKVTEKGKDVELRCDPISGHTALYWYRQSLGQGLEFLIYFQGNSAPDKSGLPSDRFSAERTGGSVSTLTIQRTQQEDSAVYLCASSLVLGELFFGEGSRLTVL.

There are a few counts of this clonotype. The V gene is TRBV4-1, the J gene TRBJ2-5; D is uncertain. The CDR3 spans 15 residues. V lost 0 bases and J 0 bases, leaving 8 bases between the germline ends. In germline, CDR1 is MGHRA, CDR2 YSYEKL. The DNA for the CDR3 is TGCGCCAGCAGCCAAGATCTAGGGTACCAAGAGACCCAGTACTTC. Translation gives CASSQDLGYQETQYF.